The clone carrying this T cell receptor (beta chain) came up many times. Antigen specificity is unknown. This record belongs to a study of T cell clonality in common variable immunodeficiency. Regarding the study as a whole: Reportedly, TCR beta sequences from common variable immunodeficiency showed fewer deletions and N-nucleotide insertions.

Clones were read by immunoSEQ multiplex PCR, and TCRdb kept only the in-frame ones, dropping some. The counts give 20,000 to 30,000 clones, none of them seen only once; 24% is held by the top ten. Sequencing was done on a sample of peripheral blood mononuclear cells. This sequence was found in a human donor with common variable immunodeficiency.

The CDR3 reads CASSHTGQGAVELFF. The CDR3 bases that were read are TGTGCCAGTAGTCACACAGGACAGGGGGCGGTGGAG. V gene TRBV19 combines with J gene TRBJ2-2; TRBD1 matches 11 bases. Read data end 3 residues before the CDR3 end; the end is taken from the germline J gene. Germline V gene lookup returns CDR1 LNHDA and CDR2 SQIVND (reference sequence). The V gene end was trimmed by 5 bases and the J gene end by 10 bases; junction bases not matched to a gene: 9. CDR3 length equals 15 residues.